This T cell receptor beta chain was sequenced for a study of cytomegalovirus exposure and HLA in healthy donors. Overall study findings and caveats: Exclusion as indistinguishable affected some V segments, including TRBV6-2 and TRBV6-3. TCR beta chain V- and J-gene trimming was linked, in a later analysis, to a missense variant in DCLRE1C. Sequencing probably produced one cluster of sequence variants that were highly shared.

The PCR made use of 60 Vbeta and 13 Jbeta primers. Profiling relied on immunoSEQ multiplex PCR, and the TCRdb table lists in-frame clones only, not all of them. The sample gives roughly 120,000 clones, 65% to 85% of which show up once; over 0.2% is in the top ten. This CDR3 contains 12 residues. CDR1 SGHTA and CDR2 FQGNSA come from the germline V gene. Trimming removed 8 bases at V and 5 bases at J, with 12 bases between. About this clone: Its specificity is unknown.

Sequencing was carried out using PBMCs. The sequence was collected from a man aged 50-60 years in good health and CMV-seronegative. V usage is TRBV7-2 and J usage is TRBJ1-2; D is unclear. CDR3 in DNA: TGTGCCAGCGTCGCGGGCCCGTATGGCTACACCTTC. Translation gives CASVAGPYGYTF.